What follows are 10 T cell receptor beta chains derived from one specimen sequenced in a study of T cell responses to AZD1222 COVID-19 vaccine. Sequenced by immunoSEQ multiplex PCR; TCRdb stores in-frame clones only, minus some. The sample contains roughly 120,000 clones, 89% of which appear only once. The sequencing here drew on peripheral blood, taken on day 0 of AZD1222 vaccination. The receptors originated from an adult in good health.

This clone appeared a single time. V and J are TRBV10-2 and TRBJ1-4; D is unclear. Trimming took off 1 base at V and 11 bases at J, with 8 bases between the two ends. The CDR3 is 12 residues long. From germline, CDR1 is WSHSY and CDR2 SAAADI. The CDR3 sequence is CASSELAGKLFF. The DNA for the CDR3 is TGCGCCAGCAGTGAGTTGGCAGGCAAACTGTTTTTT.

The CDR3 DNA reads as TGTGCCAGCTCAATCGGGGACAGCTCTGGAAACACCATATATTTT. The encoded protein is CASSIGDSSGNTIYF. The chain employs TRBV18 and TRBJ1-3, with TRBD1 matching 7 bases. The junction had 4 bases not matched to a gene; V was cut back by 5 bases and J by 0 bases. The CDR3 spans 15 residues. The germline gives CDR1 KGHSH, CDR2 LQKENI.

This chain connects TRBV19 to TRBJ2-2; D may be TRBD1 (6 bases). V lost 6 bases to trimming and J lost 1 base, with 12 bases between them. The CDR3 spans 15 residues. Germline V CDR1 and CDR2: LNHDA, SQIVND (reference sequence). The CDR3 region is CASRGGELNTGELFF. As DNA, the CDR3 is TGTGCCAGTAGAGGGGGAGAACTGAACACCGGGGAGCTGTTTTTT.

This chain's CDR3 is CASSVLGTDTQYF. As DNA, the CDR3 is TGTGCCAGCAGCGTTCTGGGCACAGATACGCAGTATTTT. The chain has TRBV9 and TRBJ2-3; D call uncertain. This CDR3 has 13 amino acids. The ends were cut back, 2 bases at V and 1 base at J, with 5 bases in the middle. Germline V gene lookup returns CDR1 SGDLS and CDR2 YYNGEE. Full variable domain (rest looked up from reference TRBV9 and TRBJ2-3): DSGVTQTPKHLITATGQRVTLRCSPRSGDLSVYWYQQSLDQGLQFLIQYYNGEERAKGNILERFSAQQFPDLHSELNLSSLELGDSALYFCASSVLGTDTQYFGPGTRLTVL.

The chain links TRBV5-1 to TRBJ2-3; possible D gene TRBD2, 6 bases. Trimming pared 3 bases from V and 0 bases from J, leaving 11 bases between. This CDR3 region has 15 residues. CDR1 is SGHRS, CDR2 YFSETQ, per germline. The CDR3 sequence: CASSSGSGSTDTQYF. CDR3 sequence (DNA): TGCGCCAGCAGCTCCGGGAGCGGGAGCACAGATACGCAGTATTTT.

J is TRBJ1-5 and V is TRBV19; D might be TRBD1 (5 bases). Trimming stripped 5 bases from V and 1 base from J, with 15 bases between. This CDR3 is 16 amino acids long. From germline, CDR1 is LNHDA and CDR2 SQIVND (reference sequence). CDR3 sequence: CASSETGAWSNQPQHF. The CDR3 DNA follows: TGTGCCAGTAGTGAAACAGGTGCTTGGAGCAATCAGCCCCAGCATTTT.

This clone came up once. The rearrangement joins TRBV6-5 to TRBJ1-2, with 8 bases matching TRBD1. In germline, CDR1 is MNHEY, CDR2 SVGAGI. J lost 3 bases, V lost 0 bases, and 6 bases had no gene match. The CDR3 is made up of 16 amino acids. The CDR3 DNA reads as TGTGCCAGCAGTTACTCAGGAAGGGGACAGGACTATGGCTACACCTTC. Encoded protein: CASSYSGRGQDYGYTF.

In nucleotides, the CDR3 is TGTGCCAGCAGCGGCCTGGGATTACAAGAGACCCAGTACTTC. Translated: CASSGLGLQETQYF. The rearrangement joins TRBV5-4 to TRBJ2-5, with D uncertain. V dropped 4 bases and J dropped 2 bases, with 12 bases sitting between them. The germline V gene encodes CDR1 SGHNT and CDR2 YYREEE (reference sequence). The CDR3 is made up of 14 amino acids.

The chain is built from TRBV6-6 and TRBJ1-6; no reliable D call. CDR3 length: 14 residues. CDR1 and CDR2 (germline): MNHNY, SVGAGI (reference sequence). V was clipped by 5 bases and J by 6 bases, with 11 bases between them. The CDR3 reads CASSHEGSNSPLHF. The CDR3 bases are TGTGCCAGCAGTCATGAGGGTTCTAATTCACCCCTCCACTTT.

This clone was seen once. The chain links TRBV3-1 (or the pseudogene TRBV3-2) to TRBJ2-2, with D possibly TRBD1 on 5 matching bases. This CDR3 has 16 residues. Germline V gene sequence: CDR1 LGHDT, CDR2 YNNKEL (reference sequence). Trimming took 0 bases from V and 4 from J, leaving 12 bases between them. CDR3 nucleotides: TGTGCCAGCAGCCAAGACCAGAACAGGCTCACCGGGGAGCTGTTTTTT. Its protein product is CASSQDQNRLTGELFF.